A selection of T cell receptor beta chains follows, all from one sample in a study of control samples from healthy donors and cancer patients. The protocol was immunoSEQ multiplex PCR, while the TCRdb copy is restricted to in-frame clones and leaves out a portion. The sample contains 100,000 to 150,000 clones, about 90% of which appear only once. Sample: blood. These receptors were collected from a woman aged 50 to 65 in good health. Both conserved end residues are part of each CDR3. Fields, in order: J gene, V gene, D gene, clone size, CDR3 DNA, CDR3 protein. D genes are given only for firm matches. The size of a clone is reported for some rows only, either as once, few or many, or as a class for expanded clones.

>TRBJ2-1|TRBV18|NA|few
TGTGCCAGCTCACCAGAGACAGGATTCTCCTACAATGAGCAGTTCTTC
CASSPETGFSYNEQFF
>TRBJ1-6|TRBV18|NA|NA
TGTGCCAGCTCACAGGGGAATAATTCACCCCTCCACTTT
CASSQGNNSPLHF
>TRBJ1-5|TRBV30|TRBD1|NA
TGTGCCTGGAGTATACAGGGGAATCAGCCCCAGCATTTT
CAWSIQGNQPQHF
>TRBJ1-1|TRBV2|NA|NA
TGTGCCAGCAGTTGGACACGGAAAAAAAACACTGAAGCTTTCTTT
CASSWTRKKNTEAFF
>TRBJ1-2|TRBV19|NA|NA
TGTGCCAGTACCCATGGGGAGTACAACTATGGCTACACCTTC
CASTHGEYNYGYTF
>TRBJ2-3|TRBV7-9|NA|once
TGTGCCAGCAGCTTCTACGGCGGGGTGAAAGATACGCAGTATTTT
CASSFYGGVKDTQYF
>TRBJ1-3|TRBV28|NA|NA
TGTGCCAGCAGTCCCATTTACGTCGGGGGGACCTCGAACACCATATATTTT
CASSPIYVGGTSNTIYF
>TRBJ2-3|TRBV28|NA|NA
TGTGCCAGCAGTTTATTTCCAGGGACTAGCACAGATACGCAGTATTTT
CASSLFPGTSTDTQYF
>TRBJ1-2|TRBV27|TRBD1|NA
TGTGCCCTACTTTCGCCGGGACAGGGAAAGGATGGCTACACCTTC
CALLSPGQGKDGYTF
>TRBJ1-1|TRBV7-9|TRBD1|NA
TGTGCCAGCAGCCAACAGGGGCTGAACACTGAAGCTTTCTTT
CASSQQGLNTEAFF
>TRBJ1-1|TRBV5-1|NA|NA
TGCGCCAGCAGCCCCGAAGGGTACCACACTGAAGCTTTCTTT
CASSPEGYHTEAFF
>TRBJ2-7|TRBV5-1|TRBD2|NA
TGCGCCAGCAGCTCGGAGGGATCTATAGCGGGGTACGAGCAGTACTTC
CASSSEGSIAGYEQYF
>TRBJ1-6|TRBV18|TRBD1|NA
TGTGCCAGCTCCCCCCGCAGGGGGTATAATTCACCCCTCCACTTT
CASSPRRGYNSPLHF
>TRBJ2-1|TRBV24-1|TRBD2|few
TGTGCCACCAGTGGTTTTAGCGGGAGGGCCTACAATGAGCAGTTCTTC
CATSGFSGRAYNEQFF
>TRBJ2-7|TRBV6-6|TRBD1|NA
TGTGCCAGCAGTCCAAGGACAGGGGGCTCGAGAAATTCCTACGAGCAGTACTTC
CASSPRTGGSRNSYEQYF
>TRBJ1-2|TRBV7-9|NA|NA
TGTGCCAGCAGCTTTTCAGGAGGCGGCTACACCTTC
CASSFSGGGYTF
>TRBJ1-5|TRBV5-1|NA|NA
TGCGCCAGCAGCGACGGAGTCAATCAGCCCCAGCATTTT
CASSDGVNQPQHF
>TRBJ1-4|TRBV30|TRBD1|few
TGTGCCTGGAGTGTAGGTCAGGGGGGTAATGAAAAACTGTTTTTT
CAWSVGQGGNEKLFF
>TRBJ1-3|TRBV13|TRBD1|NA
TGTGCCAGCGGGAGACAGGGGGGAAACACCATATATTTT
CASGRQGGNTIYF
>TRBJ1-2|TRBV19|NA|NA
TGTGCCAGTAGTATTTTTGGGGGTAACTATGGCTACACCTTC
CASSIFGGNYGYTF
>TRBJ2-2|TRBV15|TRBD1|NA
TGTGCCACGGGGACAGGGAACACCGGGGAGCTGTTTTTT
CATGTGNTGELFF
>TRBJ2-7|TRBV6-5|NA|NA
TGTGCCAGCAGGCGACCGGGACAAGCCTACGAGCAGTACTTC
CASRRPGQAYEQYF
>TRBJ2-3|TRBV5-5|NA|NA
TGTGCCAGCAGCTTGTACCCCACAGATACGCAGTATTTT
CASSLYPTDTQYF
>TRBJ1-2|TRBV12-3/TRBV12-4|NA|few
TGTGCCAGCAGTTTTTCGTCCGTCGTCGGCTACACCTTC
CASSFSSVVGYTF
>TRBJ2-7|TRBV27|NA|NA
TGTGCCAGCAGTTTAGGGGGCTCGCGCACCTACGAGCAGTACTTC
CASSLGGSRTYEQYF
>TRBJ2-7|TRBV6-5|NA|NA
TGTGCCAGCAGAACGGGGACACGGGTATCGGAGTACTTC
CASRTGTRVSEYF
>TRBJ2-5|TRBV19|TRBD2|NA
TGTGCCAGTAGTATGGGGACTAGCGGGGGTTTGTACCAAGAGACCCAGTACTTC
CASSMGTSGGLYQETQYF
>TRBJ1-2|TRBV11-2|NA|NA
TGTGCCAGCAGCCCCGGGGTACGGACTAACTATGGCTACACCTTC
CASSPGVRTNYGYTF
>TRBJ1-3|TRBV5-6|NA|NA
TGTGCCAGCAGCTCCCCCCGCCTCTGGAGCTCTGGAAACACCATATATTTT
CASSSPRLWSSGNTIYF
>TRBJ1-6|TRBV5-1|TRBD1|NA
TGCGCCAGCAGCCGAGAACCGACAGGGTCTCCGAATTCACCCCTCCACTTT
CASSREPTGSPNSPLHF
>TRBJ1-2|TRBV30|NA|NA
TGTGCCTGGAGTAAGGGACTCCGAAACGCTGGCTACACCTTC
CAWSKGLRNAGYTF
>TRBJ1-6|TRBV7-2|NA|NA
TGTGCCAGCAGCTTAGGAAGGCAGGGGTCACCCCTCCACTTT
CASSLGRQGSPLHF
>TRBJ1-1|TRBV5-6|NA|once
TGTGCCAGCAGCGTTGGCCCGAGGGGTACTGAAGCTTTCTTT
CASSVGPRGTEAFF
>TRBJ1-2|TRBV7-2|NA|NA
TGTGCCAGCAGCTTAATGGCCGGGGCGGATGGCTACACCTTC
CASSLMAGADGYTF
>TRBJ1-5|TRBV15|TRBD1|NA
TGTGCCACCAGCAGAGGTGGGACAGGGTATCAGCCCCAGCATTTT
CATSRGGTGYQPQHF
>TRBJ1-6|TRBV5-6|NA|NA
TGTGCCAGCAGCCGGAGGACGGCAATTAATTCACCCCTCCACTTT
CASSRRTAINSPLHF
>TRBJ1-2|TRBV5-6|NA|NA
TGTGCCAGCAGCTTGGCTGTGGGTGGCTACACCTTC
CASSLAVGGYTF
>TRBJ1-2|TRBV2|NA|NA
TGTGCCAGCAGTGAAGTTAGAGGGAGCGCTGGCTACACCTTC
CASSEVRGSAGYTF
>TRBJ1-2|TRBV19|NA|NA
TGTGCCAGTAGTACGACCCCGGGAGGCTACACCTTC
CASSTTPGGYTF
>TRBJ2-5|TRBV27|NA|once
TGTGCCAGCAGTTTTGGGGGCAGGGGGGAAGAGACCCAGTACTTC
CASSFGGRGEETQYF
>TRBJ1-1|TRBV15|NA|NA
TGTGCCACCAGTGAACAGCGGCATAACACTGAAGCTTTCTTT
CATSEQRHNTEAFF